This T cell receptor (beta chain) originates from a study of OX40 agonist ivuxolimab in advanced cancers. The table came from immunoSEQ multiplex PCR; TCRdb's copy has only in-frame clones and leaves some out. The sample has some 75,000 clones; roughly 84% are singletons. This clone was recorded a few times. The V and J ends lost 0 bases and 2 bases respectively, with 10 bases between them. CDR1 LGHNA and CDR2 YNFKEQ come from the germline V gene. CDR3 size: 16 residues. This receptor was obtained from an adult with an advanced solid tumor such as melanoma, head and neck, liver or kidney cancer. The gene calls are TRBV4-2 and TRBJ1-4; D gene uncertain. Sequencing was performed on CD4+ or CD8+ T cells sorted from blood, taken in a trial of the OX40 agonist ivuxolimab. The CDR3 sequence is CASSQDLRTTNEKLFF. In DNA, the CDR3 is TGTGCCAGCAGCCAAGATTTAAGGACGACTAATGAAAAACTGTTTTTT.